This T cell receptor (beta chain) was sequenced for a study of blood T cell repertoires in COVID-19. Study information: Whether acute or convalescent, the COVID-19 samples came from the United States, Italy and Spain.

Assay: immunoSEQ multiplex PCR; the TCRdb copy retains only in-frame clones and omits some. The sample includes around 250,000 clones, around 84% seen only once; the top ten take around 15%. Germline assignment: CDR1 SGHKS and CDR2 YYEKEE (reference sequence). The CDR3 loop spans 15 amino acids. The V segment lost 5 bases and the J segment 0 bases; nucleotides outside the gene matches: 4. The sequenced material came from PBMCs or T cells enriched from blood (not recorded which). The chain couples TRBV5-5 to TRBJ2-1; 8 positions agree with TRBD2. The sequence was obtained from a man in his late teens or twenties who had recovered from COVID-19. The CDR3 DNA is TGTGCCAGCAGTAATACTAGCGGCTCCTACAATGAGCAGTTCTTC. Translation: CASSNTSGSYNEQFF.